This T cell receptor beta chain comes out of a study of human T cells and chemical hapten exposure. TCRdb analysed the RACE reads with MiXCR anew, one entry per CDR3 protein. The sample includes around 85,000 distinct CDR3 sequences, roughly 13% of them seen just once. Described time point: patch test 3, about 24 weeks after DPC sensitization. The treatment is: therapeutic diphenylcyclopropenone sensitization with weekly scalp DPC. Ten or more counts support this clonotype. CDR3 length equals 14 residues. V lost 3 bases, J lost 8 bases, and 11 bases lay in between. Per germline, CDR1 MGHDK and CDR2 SYGVNS.

The clonotype comes from a woman between 50 and 59 years old with alopecia areata. Some clones in this sample may be carry-over from other donors' samples. The chain links TRBV25-1 to TRBJ1-6; tentative D call: TRBD1 (6 bases). Source: whole blood, taken in connection with sensitization to the hapten diphenylcyclopropenone (DPC). DNA for the CDR3: TGTGCCAGCAGTGAGCCAGGGGAGTATTCACCCCTCCACTTT. It translates to CASSEPGEYSPLHF.